This T cell receptor beta chain was profiled in a study of T cell responses to AZD1222 COVID-19 vaccine (dated by TCRdb to about 2021). Background on the whole study: A total of roughly 240 trial participants underwent TCR sequencing, of whom 200 to 220 received two doses of AZD1222 and 26 received two doses of the MenACWY control vaccine. Trial participants were enrolled by age into subgroups of 18-55, 56-69 and 70-plus years, and around 150, 29 and 61 TCR-sequenced participants, respectively, were included in these subgroups.

This specimen's time point label, per the study, means: about 28 days (+/-7) after the second vaccine dose. AZD1222 recipients whose second dose came at about 4 weeks and those whose second dose came at about 12 weeks were combined into one group, since spike-specific TCR depth and breadth did not differ between the two schedules. Vaccinee samples came from UK trials COV001 and COV002, including a single-blind randomized controlled phase 2/3 trial of AZD1222 (ChAdOx1 nCoV-19) in healthy adults. For TCRbeta chain sequencing, PBMC samples from trial participants were taken at day 0 and at day 28 after the second dose. Findings and caveats that apply to the study as a whole: Because no samples from the day 14 peak response were available, repertoires could be characterized only after the peak T cell response. Reportedly, close to half of the unique spike-specific TCRs recognized epitopes lying outside the regions that are mutated in the B.1.351 and B.1.1.7 variants. Conclusions about previously exposed vaccinees are limited because only a handful of AZD1222 recipients were SARS-CoV-2 seropositive at baseline. Most participants were white British and females outnumbered males, and the authors suggested that clonal diversity may have been underestimated. After two AZD1222 doses, both the breadth and the depth of spike-specific TCRs were significantly higher than at day 0 and than in MenACWY recipients. The 56-69-year group was small, and its depth increase did not reach significance, likely because of low power. CD4 TCRs associated with the vaccine covered the entire spike protein, and the dominant responses were in regions 160-218 and 743-854.

V loses 3 bases, J loses 5 bases, and the germline ends lie 7 bases apart. Counted from cysteine to phenylalanine, this CDR3 has 13 amino acids. The kept DNA is CDR3 alone, 39 bases in frame from the first base. CDR1 and CDR2 (ENHRY, SYGVKD) derive from the germline V gene. Of note for this clone: The antigen this receptor binds is unknown. Per-base qualities were not stored, and no clone one base away is much larger.

The CDR3 regions of human TCRbeta chains were analyzed by immunosequencing. Per the authors' processing: TCRs in the repertoires were compared against a reference library of SARS-CoV-2-specific TCRs that had been generated with the MIRA antigen-specificity platform. Breadth was defined as the fraction of unique TCRs that were SARS-CoV-2-associated. Depth was defined as the fraction of total T cells that were SARS-CoV-2-associated. Each spike-specific TCR was assigned to its reactive spike region and to a CD4 or CD8 class using the MIRA data. Log10-transformed breadth and depth values were compared by one-way ANOVA with Sidak's multiple comparisons tests. Not all clones reach the TCRdb copy of this immuneACCESS table, which keeps in-frame sequences only. Checked studies attribute under half of the gap to unresolved V genes and leave the rest unexplained. V and J calls and clone size come straight from that table; D and trimming were deduced from the DNA. In all, the sample holds more than 95,000 clones, and around 85% of those were seen once. Roughly 4.4% of the sample comes from the top ten.

The sequence came from an adult who received the AZD1222 COVID-19 vaccine. Recombination connected TRBV10-3 to TRBJ1-4, with the D gene not clear enough to name. This specimen consisted of peripheral blood, obtained 28 days after the second AZD1222 dose. The CDR3 has the sequence CAISEAANEKLFF. Here is the DNA: TGTGCCATCAGTGAAGCGGCAAATGAAAAACTGTTTTTT.